One and the same sample provided the 8 T cell receptor beta chains below, sequenced in a study of early T cells in non-severe SARS-CoV-2 infection. TCRdb re-derived calls from the 5' RACE reads in MiXCR, one entry per CDR3 protein. The table lists about 22,000 distinct CDR3 sequences, approximately 4.4% of them singletons. Sequencing was carried out using whole blood. The receptor set was obtained from an adult who was a healthcare worker with PCR-confirmed SARS-CoV-2 infection or an uninfected control (not recorded which).

This clonotype has only a few counts. The V call is TRBV4-3, the J call TRBJ2-5, with 7 bases that match TRBD1. Germline CDR1 LGHNA, CDR2 YSLEER. The CDR3 length is 15 residues. V dropped 4 bases and J dropped 5; count of bases not matched to a gene: 10. DNA of the CDR3: TGCGCCAGCAGCCCGTCCCGGCAGGGGGTGGAGACCCAGTACTTC. It yields the protein CASSPSRQGVETQYF.

This clonotype was detected many times. As DNA, the CDR3 is TGTGCCAGCAGTTTGGACAGGGTTGACACTGAAGCTTTCTTT. This encodes CASSLDRVDTEAFF. This sequence joins TRBV12-3 or TRBV12-4 and TRBJ1-1; 8 bases fit TRBD1. V trimming: 3 bases; J trimming: 3 bases; junction bases outside the gene matches: 3. CDR3 length equals 14 residues.

This clonotype was counted between two and nine times. The chain combines TRBV7-9 with TRBJ1-4; D unresolved. This CDR3 has 15 residues. Germline V gene sequence: CDR1 SEHNR, CDR2 FQNEAQ (reference sequence). Trimming took 0 bases from V and 0 from J, leaving 5 bases between them. Here the CDR3 reads CASSLAQSTNEKLFF. The CDR3 bases are TGTGCCAGCAGCTTAGCACAGTCAACTAATGAAAAACTGTTTTTT.

The table lists this clonotype with a few counts. The gene calls are TRBV7-3 and TRBJ1-1, with D tentatively TRBD1 (5 bases). The V end was cut by 3 bases, the J end by 1 base, with 9 bases between. Germline loops: CDR1 SGHTA, CDR2 FQGTGA. The CDR3 has 14 amino acids. CDR3 sequence: CASSFSGGNTEAFF. As DNA, the CDR3 is TGTGCCAGCAGCTTTTCCGGGGGGAACACTGAAGCTTTCTTT.

This clonotype was detected many times. The genes are TRBV4-3 and TRBJ2-3, with 11 bases identical to TRBD2. CDR1 and CDR2 from the germline V gene are LGHNA and YSLEER. V shed 1 base and J 0 bases; nucleotides not matched to a gene: 6. This CDR3 comprises 18 residues. As DNA, the CDR3 is TGCGCCAGCAGCCAAGTTAGCGGGGGGGGAGATAGCACAGATACGCAGTATTTT. Translated: CASSQVSGGGDSTDTQYF.

This clonotype has only a few counts. The V call is TRBV2, the J call TRBJ2-4; weak D call: TRBD1 (5 bases). The CDR3 runs 14 residues. Trimming took off 6 bases at V and 7 bases at J, with 16 bases between the two ends. Germline CDR1 reads SNHLY; CDR2 reads FYNNEI. CDR3: CASRSEQGSNIQYF. CDR3 in DNA: TGTGCCAGCAGGAGTGAGCAGGGTTCCAACATTCAGTACTTC.

The V call is TRBV4-3, the J call TRBJ2-3, with 10 nucleotides matching TRBD2. CDR1 is LGHNA, CDR2 YSLEER, per germline. V shed 1 base and J 3 bases; nucleotides not matched to a gene: 4. The CDR3 length is 16 residues. The CDR3 DNA follows: TGCGCCAGCAGCCAAGTGAGCGGGGGGGAAACAGATACGCAGTATTTT. Its translation: CASSQVSGGETDTQYF.

The rearrangement uses TRBV19 and TRBJ1-2; 9 bases fit TRBD1. The CDR3 covers 17 residues. V trimming: 0 bases; J trimming: 4 bases; junction bases outside the gene matches: 9. Looked up from germline, CDR1 is LNHDA and CDR2 is SQIVND (reference sequence). For the CDR3, the DNA is TGTGCCAGTAGTATAGATCTCCAGACAGGGGGTACCTATGGCTACACCTTC. Translation: CASSIDLQTGGTYGYTF. Together with reference TRBV19 and TRBJ1-2, the CDR3 gives the full variable domain: DGGITQSPKYLFRKEGQNVTLSCEQNLNHDAMYWYRQDPGQGLRLIYYSQIVNDFQKGDIAEGYSVSREKKESFPLTVTSAQKNPTAFYLCASSIDLQTGGTYGYTFGSGTRLTVV.